This is a list of T cell receptor beta chains from one sample in a study of OX40 agonist ivuxolimab in advanced cancers. Using immunoSEQ multiplex PCR, the repertoire was profiled, and TCRdb retains in-frame clones only, with some absent. Of over 55,000 clones in the sample, 90% to 95% were seen once. Source: CD4+ or CD8+ T cells sorted from blood, taken in a trial of the OX40 agonist ivuxolimab. The receptors here all came from an adult with an advanced solid tumor such as melanoma, head and neck, liver or kidney cancer. Both conserved end residues are part of each CDR3. Fields, in order: D gene, J gene, clone size, V gene, CDR3 protein, CDR3 DNA. D genes are given only for firm matches. The size field is filled for only some rows; it gives once, few, many or a size class.

D gene: NA; J gene: TRBJ1-2; clone size: NA; V gene: TRBV11-2; CDR3 protein: CASSAQGWSYTF; CDR3 DNA: TGTGCCAGCAGCGCTCAGGGTTGGAGCTACACCTTC
D gene: TRBD2; J gene: TRBJ2-1; clone size: once; V gene: TRBV18; CDR3 protein: CASSPSLAGVSYNEQFF; CDR3 DNA: TGTGCCAGCTCACCAAGCCTAGCGGGAGTGAGCTACAATGAGCAGTTCTTC
D gene: NA; J gene: TRBJ2-2; clone size: NA; V gene: TRBV6-1; CDR3 protein: CASGRRPNTGELFF; CDR3 DNA: TGTGCCAGCGGTCGGAGGCCGAACACCGGGGAGCTGTTTTTT
D gene: NA; J gene: TRBJ2-3; clone size: NA; V gene: TRBV7-8; CDR3 protein: CASSLAGARLDTQYF; CDR3 DNA: TGCGCCAGCAGCTTAGCCGGGGCTCGCCTGGATACGCAGTATTTT
D gene: TRBD1; J gene: TRBJ2-3; clone size: NA; V gene: TRBV18; CDR3 protein: CASSPGTGEADTQYF; CDR3 DNA: TGTGCCAGCTCACCCGGGACAGGGGAAGCAGATACGCAGTATTTT
D gene: NA; J gene: TRBJ1-5; clone size: NA; V gene: TRBV15; CDR3 protein: CATSSDAVGNQPQHF; CDR3 DNA: TGTGCCACCAGCAGTGACGCGGTGGGCAATCAGCCCCAGCATTTT
D gene: NA; J gene: TRBJ2-7; clone size: NA; V gene: TRBV28; CDR3 protein: CASSFDGLYEQYF; CDR3 DNA: TGTGCCAGCAGTTTTGACGGGCTCTACGAGCAGTACTTC
D gene: TRBD1; J gene: TRBJ2-5; clone size: NA; V gene: TRBV5-4; CDR3 protein: CASSWTGASETQYF; CDR3 DNA: TGTGCCAGCAGCTGGACAGGGGCCTCAGAGACCCAGTACTTC
D gene: TRBD1; J gene: TRBJ2-7; clone size: NA; V gene: TRBV6-6; CDR3 protein: CASSSPDRVSYEQYF; CDR3 DNA: TGTGCCAGCAGCTCCCCTGACAGGGTTTCCTACGAGCAGTACTTC
D gene: NA; J gene: TRBJ1-1; clone size: NA; V gene: TRBV2; CDR3 protein: CASLWWESNTEAFF; CDR3 DNA: TGTGCCAGCTTGTGGTGGGAGTCGAACACTGAAGCTTTCTTT
D gene: NA; J gene: TRBJ1-6; clone size: NA; V gene: TRBV19; CDR3 protein: CASSIAGGDNSPLHF; CDR3 DNA: TGTGCCAGTAGTATCGCCGGGGGGGATAATTCACCCCTCCACTTT
D gene: NA; J gene: TRBJ1-1; clone size: NA; V gene: TRBV18; CDR3 protein: CASSPAGTNTEAFF; CDR3 DNA: TGTGCCAGCTCACCAGCCGGGACGAACACTGAAGCTTTCTTT
D gene: TRBD1; J gene: TRBJ1-2; clone size: NA; V gene: TRBV18; CDR3 protein: CASSPSRQGSYGYTF; CDR3 DNA: TGTGCCAGCTCACCTTCAAGACAGGGGAGCTATGGCTACACCTTC
D gene: NA; J gene: TRBJ1-2; clone size: NA; V gene: TRBV7-2; CDR3 protein: CASSPSGLGDYGYTF; CDR3 DNA: TGTGCCAGCAGCCCATCCGGTTTGGGGGACTATGGCTACACCTTC
D gene: NA; J gene: TRBJ2-5; clone size: once; V gene: TRBV28; CDR3 protein: CASSFNTRGPQETQYF; CDR3 DNA: TGTGCCAGCAGTTTTAACACAAGGGGACCGCAAGAGACCCAGTACTTC
D gene: NA; J gene: TRBJ1-2; clone size: NA; V gene: TRBV5-8; CDR3 protein: CASKDRLLANYGYTF; CDR3 DNA: TGTGCCAGCAAAGACAGGCTCTTAGCTAACTATGGCTACACCTTC
D gene: NA; J gene: TRBJ2-1; clone size: NA; V gene: TRBV29-1; CDR3 protein: CSSGHYNEQFF; CDR3 DNA: TGCAGCTCTGGTCACTACAATGAGCAGTTCTTC
D gene: NA; J gene: TRBJ2-1; clone size: few; V gene: TRBV11-3; CDR3 protein: CASSLELLGGVEQFF; CDR3 DNA: TGTGCCAGCAGCTTAGAACTTCTCGGAGGGGTCGAGCAGTTCTTC
D gene: NA; J gene: TRBJ2-7; clone size: NA; V gene: TRBV29-1; CDR3 protein: CSVLRGYEQYF; CDR3 DNA: TGCAGCGTTCTTAGGGGCTACGAGCAGTACTTC
D gene: TRBD1; J gene: TRBJ2-7; clone size: NA; V gene: TRBV28; CDR3 protein: CASSSGQFSYEQYF; CDR3 DNA: TGTGCCAGCAGCTCGGGACAGTTCTCCTACGAGCAGTACTTC
D gene: TRBD1; J gene: TRBJ2-7; clone size: NA; V gene: TRBV28; CDR3 protein: CASSPGGAVGEQYF; CDR3 DNA: TGTGCCAGCAGTCCAGGGGGCGCGGTTGGGGAGCAGTACTTC
D gene: NA; J gene: TRBJ1-2; clone size: once; V gene: TRBV2; CDR3 protein: CASSRDKTSYGYTF; CDR3 DNA: TGTGCCAGCAGTAGGGACAAGACAAGTTATGGCTACACCTTC
D gene: NA; J gene: TRBJ1-2; clone size: NA; V gene: TRBV19; CDR3 protein: CASSTPGRTGYGYTF; CDR3 DNA: TGTGCCAGTAGTACCCCCGGGCGGACCGGCTATGGCTACACCTTC
D gene: NA; J gene: TRBJ2-6; clone size: NA; V gene: TRBV6-6; CDR3 protein: CASSAQGSGANVLTF; CDR3 DNA: TGTGCCAGCAGTGCCCAGGGGTCCGGGGCCAACGTCCTGACTTTC
D gene: TRBD1; J gene: TRBJ2-1; clone size: NA; V gene: TRBV29-1; CDR3 protein: CSVEVSKGQIYNEQFF; CDR3 DNA: TGCAGCGTTGAAGTTTCCAAGGGACAGATTTACAATGAGCAGTTCTTC
D gene: NA; J gene: TRBJ2-7; clone size: NA; V gene: TRBV6-5; CDR3 protein: CASNSEAQAQYEQYF; CDR3 DNA: TGTGCCAGCAACTCCGAAGCTCAGGCCCAGTACGAGCAGTACTTC
D gene: NA; J gene: TRBJ2-4; clone size: NA; V gene: TRBV6-1; CDR3 protein: CASSAPRQGNIQYF; CDR3 DNA: TGTGCCAGCAGTGCGCCTCGCCAGGGGAACATTCAGTACTTC
D gene: TRBD1; J gene: TRBJ2-3; clone size: NA; V gene: TRBV15; CDR3 protein: CATSRGDRPKATDTQYF; CDR3 DNA: TGTGCCACCAGCAGAGGGGACAGGCCTAAGGCGACAGATACGCAGTATTTT
D gene: NA; J gene: TRBJ1-1; clone size: NA; V gene: TRBV19; CDR3 protein: CASTDGIYTEAFF; CDR3 DNA: TGTGCCAGTACCGACGGGATCTACACTGAAGCTTTCTTT
D gene: TRBD2; J gene: TRBJ2-3; clone size: once; V gene: TRBV5-6; CDR3 protein: CASSVGLAGTDTQYF; CDR3 DNA: TGTGCCAGCAGCGTCGGACTAGCGGGGACAGATACGCAGTATTTT
D gene: NA; J gene: TRBJ2-3; clone size: NA; V gene: TRBV7-2; CDR3 protein: CASSLGRPDTQYF; CDR3 DNA: TGTGCCAGCAGCTTAGGCCGTCCAGATACGCAGTATTTT
D gene: TRBD1; J gene: TRBJ1-2; clone size: NA; V gene: TRBV19; CDR3 protein: CASSIRRTGLYGYTF; CDR3 DNA: TGTGCCAGTAGTATAAGGAGGACAGGACTCTATGGCTACACCTTC